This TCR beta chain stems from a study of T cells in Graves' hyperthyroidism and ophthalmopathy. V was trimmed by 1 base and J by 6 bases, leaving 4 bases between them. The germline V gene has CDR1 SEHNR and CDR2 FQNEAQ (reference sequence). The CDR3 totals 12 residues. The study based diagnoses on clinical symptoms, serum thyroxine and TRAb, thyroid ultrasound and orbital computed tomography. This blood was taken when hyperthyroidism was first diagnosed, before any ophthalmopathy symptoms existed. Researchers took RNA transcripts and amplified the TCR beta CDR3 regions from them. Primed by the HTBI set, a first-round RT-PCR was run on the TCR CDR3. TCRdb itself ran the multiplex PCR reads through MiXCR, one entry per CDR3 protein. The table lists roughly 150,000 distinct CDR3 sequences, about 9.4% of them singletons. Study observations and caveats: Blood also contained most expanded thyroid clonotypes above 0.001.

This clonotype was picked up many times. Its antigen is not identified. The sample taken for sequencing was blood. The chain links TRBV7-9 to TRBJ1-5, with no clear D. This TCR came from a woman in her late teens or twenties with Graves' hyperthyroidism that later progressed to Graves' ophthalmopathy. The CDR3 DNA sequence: TGTGCCAGCAGCTTAGGAGGTCAGCCCCAGCATTTT. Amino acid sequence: CASSLGGQPQHF.